This entry concerns a single T cell receptor beta chain. Its specificity is not known. These data originate in a study of T cells expressing NK-cell markers. This CDR3 has 14 residues. Looked up from germline, CDR1 is SGHRS and CDR2 is YFSETQ. Notes on the study in general: HCMV specificity of expanded NKG2C+ T cell clones remained unclear.

Reprocessing the 5' RACE reads, TCRdb reports a single entry for every CDR3 protein and omits DNA. This sample's table reports 450,000 to 600,000 distinct CDR3 sequences. The gene calls are TRBV5-1 and TRBJ2-3; lacking DNA, the TRBD2 call made by TCRdb goes unchecked. Sequenced material: blood T cells: a sorted CD56 or NKG2C T cell subset, CD4+ or CD8+ T cells, or bulk PBMC T cells (not recorded which). The sequence was obtained from a man between 18 and 29 years old in good health. This CDR3 is CASSGLADTDTQYF.